This entry features one TCR beta chain sequence. This record comes from a study of cytomegalovirus exposure and HLA in healthy donors. Using immunoSEQ multiplex PCR, the repertoire was profiled, and TCRdb retains in-frame clones only, with some absent. The sample contains around 250,000 clones, about 90% of which appear only once. This CDR3 is 14 amino acids long. The germline V and J ends were trimmed by 4 bases and 4 bases, with 13 bases remaining between them. The germline V gene encodes CDR1 LNHDA and CDR2 SQIVND (reference sequence). The sequencing input was PBMCs. This TCR was recovered from a woman under 30 in good health and CMV-seronegative. The V and J genes are TRBV19 and TRBJ1-1; D perhaps matches TRBD1 (5 bases). CDR3 region: CASSTGGLVTEAFF. In nucleotides, the CDR3 is TGTGCCAGTAGTACCGGGGGTTTGGTCACTGAAGCTTTCTTT.